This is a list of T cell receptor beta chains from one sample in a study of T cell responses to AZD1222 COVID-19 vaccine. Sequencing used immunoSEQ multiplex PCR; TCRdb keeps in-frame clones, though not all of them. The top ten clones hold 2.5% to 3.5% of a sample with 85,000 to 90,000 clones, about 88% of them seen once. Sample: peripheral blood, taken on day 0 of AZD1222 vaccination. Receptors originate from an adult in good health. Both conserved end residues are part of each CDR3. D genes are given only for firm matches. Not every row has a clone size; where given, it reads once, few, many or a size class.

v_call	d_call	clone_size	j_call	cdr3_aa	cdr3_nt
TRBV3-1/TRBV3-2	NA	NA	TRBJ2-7	CASSQDRVYEQYF	TGTGCCAGCAGCCAAGACAGGGTTTACGAGCAGTACTTC
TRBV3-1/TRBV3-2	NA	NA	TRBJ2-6	CASSGTASGANVLTF	TGTGCCAGCAGCGGGACTGCCTCTGGGGCCAACGTCCTGACTTTC
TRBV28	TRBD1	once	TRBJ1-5	CASSLSQGRQPQHF	TGTGCCAGCAGTTTATCACAGGGGCGTCAGCCCCAGCATTTT
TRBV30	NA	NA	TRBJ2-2	CAGQHRVSGELFF	TGTGCCGGACAACACAGGGTGTCCGGGGAGCTGTTTTTT
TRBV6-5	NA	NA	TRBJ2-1	CASSYSTEQFF	TGTGCCAGCAGTTACTCGACGGAGCAGTTCTTC
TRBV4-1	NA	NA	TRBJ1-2	CASSQVARDGNGYTF	TGCGCCAGCAGCCAGGTAGCCAGGGACGGGAATGGCTACACCTTC
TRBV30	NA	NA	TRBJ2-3	CACGTPSTDTQYF	TGTGCCTGTGGGACCCCTAGCACAGATACGCAGTATTTT
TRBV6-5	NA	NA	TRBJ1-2	CASDWGDGYGYTF	TGTGCCAGCGATTGGGGGGACGGCTATGGCTACACCTTC
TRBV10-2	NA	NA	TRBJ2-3	CASSESLFPRDKDLTDTQYF	TGCGCCAGCAGTGAGTCATTATTCCCCCGGGACAAGGATCTCACAGATACGCAGTATTTT
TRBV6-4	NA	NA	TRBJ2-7	CASSGAGIEEQYF	TGTGCCAGCAGTGGGGCGGGAATTGAGGAGCAGTACTTC
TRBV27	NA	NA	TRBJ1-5	CASSRLSGSNQPQHF	TGTGCCAGCAGTAGACTAAGTGGTAGCAATCAGCCCCAGCATTTT
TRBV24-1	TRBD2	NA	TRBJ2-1	CATSDEGLAGGRTRFF	TGTGCCACCAGTGATGAGGGACTAGCGGGAGGGCGGACCAGGTTCTTC
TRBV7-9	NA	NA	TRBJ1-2	CASSSAALTRDYGYTF	TGTGCCAGCAGCTCGGCGGCCCTTACGCGCGACTATGGCTACACCTTC
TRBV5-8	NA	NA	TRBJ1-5	CASSRRQGNQPQHF	TGTGCCAGCAGCAGACGACAGGGCAATCAGCCCCAGCATTTT
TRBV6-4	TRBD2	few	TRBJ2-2	CASRGEGEFVPGELFF	TGTGCCAGCAGGGGGGAGGGCGAGTTTGTCCCCGGGGAGCTGTTTTTT
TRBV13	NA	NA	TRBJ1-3	CASSKGLQHSSGNTIYF	TGTGCCAGCAGCAAAGGGTTACAGCATAGCTCTGGAAACACCATATATTTT
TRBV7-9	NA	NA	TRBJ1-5	CASSLEGSSNQPQHF	TGTGCCAGCAGCTTGGAGGGGTCTAGTAATCAGCCCCAGCATTTT
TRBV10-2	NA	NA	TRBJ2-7	CASSEGGTASYEQYF	TGCGCCAGCAGTGAGGGGGGGACGGCCTCCTACGAGCAGTACTTC
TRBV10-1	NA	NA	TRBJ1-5	CASSNDRNQPQHF	TGCGCCAGCAGTAACGATCGTAATCAGCCCCAGCATTTT
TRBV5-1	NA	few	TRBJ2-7	CASSSPGIHYEQYF	TGCGCCAGCAGCTCCCCAGGGATCCACTACGAGCAGTACTTC
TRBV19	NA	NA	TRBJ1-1	CASQGGTEAFF	TGTGCCAGTCAGGGAGGCACTGAAGCTTTCTTT
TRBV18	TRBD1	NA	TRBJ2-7	CASSPPGTGHRDEQYF	TGTGCCAGCTCACCACCTGGGACAGGACATCGGGACGAGCAGTACTTC
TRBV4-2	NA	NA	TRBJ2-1	CASSQESWRGSYNEQFF	TGTGCCAGCAGCCAAGAAAGTTGGCGGGGCTCCTACAATGAGCAGTTCTTC
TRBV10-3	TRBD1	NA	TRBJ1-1	CAIRQGAPNTEAFF	TGTGCCATCAGACAGGGGGCCCCGAACACTGAAGCTTTCTTT
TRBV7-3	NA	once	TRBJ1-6	CASSPVGGISSPLHF	TGTGCCAGCAGCCCGGTGGGTGGGATTTCGTCACCCCTCCACTTT
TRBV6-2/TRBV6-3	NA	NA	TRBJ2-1	CASSYPRLGGTYNEQFF	TGTGCCAGCAGTTACCCCCGTCTGGGCGGGACCTACAATGAGCAGTTCTTC
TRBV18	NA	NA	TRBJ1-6	CASSPQGDNSPLHF	TGTGCCAGCTCACCACAGGGGGATAATTCACCCCTCCACTTT
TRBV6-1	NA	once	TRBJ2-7	CASSEASDEQYF	TGTGCCAGCAGTGAAGCTTCGGACGAGCAGTACTTC
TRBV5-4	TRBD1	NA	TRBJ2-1	CASSSLGGTGLNEQFF	TGTGCCAGCAGCAGCTTGGGTGGGACAGGGCTCAATGAGCAGTTCTTC
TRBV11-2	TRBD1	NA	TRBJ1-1	CASSSPGQGGNTEAFF	TGTGCCAGCAGTTCGCCGGGACAGGGGGGGAACACTGAAGCTTTCTTT
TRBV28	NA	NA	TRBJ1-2	CASSIPGIYGYTF	TGTGCCAGCAGTATACCGGGAATCTATGGCTACACCTTC
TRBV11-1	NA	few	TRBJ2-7	CASSLGTQAGDPEQYF	TGTGCCAGCAGCTTAGGGACGCAGGCAGGGGACCCCGAGCAGTACTTC
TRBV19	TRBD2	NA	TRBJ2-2	CASSGGTSAGELFF	TGTGCCAGTAGCGGGGGGACCTCCGCCGGGGAGCTGTTTTTT
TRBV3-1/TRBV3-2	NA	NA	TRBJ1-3	CASSPHGAGNTIYF	TGTGCCAGCAGCCCCCACGGGGCTGGAAACACCATATATTTT
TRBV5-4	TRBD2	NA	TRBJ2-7	CASSSFGLAHEQYF	TGTGCCAGCAGCTCCTTCGGACTAGCCCACGAGCAGTACTTC
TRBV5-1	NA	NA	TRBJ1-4	CASSLDRIELFF	TGCGCCAGCAGCTTGGACAGGATTGAACTGTTTTTT
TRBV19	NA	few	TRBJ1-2	CASTAGWGYTF	TGTGCCAGTACGGCCGGCTGGGGCTACACCTTC
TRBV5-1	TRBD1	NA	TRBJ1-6	CASSLAGTGASPLHF	TGCGCCAGCAGCTTGGCCGGGACAGGGGCTTCACCCCTCCACTTT
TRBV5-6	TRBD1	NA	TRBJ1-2	CASSPFRDRDGYGYTF	TGTGCCAGCAGCCCCTTTAGAGACAGGGACGGCTATGGCTACACCTTC
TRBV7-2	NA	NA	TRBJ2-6	CASSSQGLNSGANVLTF	TGTGCCAGCAGCTCCCAGGGGTTAAACTCTGGGGCCAACGTCCTGACTTTC
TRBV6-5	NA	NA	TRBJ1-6	CASSYRASSYNSPLHF	TGTGCCAGCAGTTACAGGGCCAGCTCCTATAATTCACCCCTCCACTTT
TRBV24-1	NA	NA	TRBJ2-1	CATSDPVRAYEQFF	TGTGCCACCAGTGACCCCGTGAGGGCTTATGAGCAGTTCTTC
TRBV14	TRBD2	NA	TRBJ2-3	CASSQDRTAGGPYDTQYF	TGTGCCAGCAGCCAAGATAGGACGGCGGGAGGGCCATATGATACGCAGTATTTT
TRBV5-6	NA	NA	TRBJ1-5	CASSSTKDGPGPRQPQHF	TGTGCCAGCAGCTCGACAAAAGACGGTCCGGGCCCGCGGCAGCCCCAGCATTTT